Listed here are 27 T cell receptor beta chains from one sample, sequenced in a study of molecular identifiers for immune sequencing clone quantification. MiXCR, run by TCRdb on the PCR reads, gives a single entry per CDR3 protein. The table shows about 640,000 distinct CDR3 sequences, with 20% occurring only once. The sequencing sample was made of naive CD8+ T cells from blood, with Jurkat cell RNA spiked in. The subset here: FACS-sorted CD8+CD4-CCR7+CD45RA+ naive T cells. The source is a human donor in good health. Some libraries in this study had Jurkat cell RNA spiked in.

This clonotype was observed many times. V gene TRBV5-6 combines with J gene TRBJ2-7; 9 positions agree with TRBD1. Trimming removed 0 bases from V and 2 bases from J; junction bases left unmatched: 3. The V gene's germline CDR1 is SGHDT and CDR2 YYEEEE. CDR3 size: 15 residues. DNA of the CDR3: TGTGCCAGCAGCTTGGGACAGGGGGTGGCCTACGAGCAGTACTTC. It translates to CASSLGQGVAYEQYF.

The table lists this clonotype with many counts. The chain joins TRBV7-9 to TRBJ2-3; D is perhaps TRBD1 (6 bases). Germline V gene sequence: CDR1 SEHNR, CDR2 FQNEAQ (reference sequence). Trimming removed 5 bases at V and 5 bases at J, with 11 bases between. The CDR3 runs 13 residues. This chain's CDR3 is CASSRRDKDTQYF. The CDR3 DNA follows: TGTGCCAGCAGCCGACGGGACAAAGATACGCAGTATTTT.

This clonotype occurred many times. V usage is TRBV4-3 and J usage is TRBJ2-7; D gene uncertain. There are 15 residues in the CDR3. Trimming cost V 1 base and J 0 bases, with 10 bases left between them. Germline V gene lookup returns CDR1 LGHNA and CDR2 YSLEER. The CDR3 DNA reads as TGCGCCAGCAGCCAAGGCCGGAGATCCTCCTACGAGCAGTACTTC. This encodes CASSQGRRSSYEQYF.

This clonotype was detected many times. CDR3 residues: CASGLAGGSEQYF. The CDR3 DNA sequence: TGTGCCAGCGGACTAGCGGGAGGGTCCGAGCAGTACTTC. The genes are TRBV7-9 and TRBJ2-7, with 15 positions matching TRBD2. Germline CDR1 SEHNR, CDR2 FQNEAQ (reference sequence). The junction had 2 bases not matched to a gene; V was cut back by 8 bases and J by 6 bases. The CDR3 is 13 residues long.

This clonotype was counted at least ten times. This chain links TRBV20-1 with TRBJ2-7; 9 nucleotides align to TRBD1. After removal of 5 bases from V and 4 bases from J, the junction contained 6 bases not matched to a gene. This CDR3 is 13 amino acids long. Per germline, CDR1 DFQATT and CDR2 SNEGSKA (reference sequence). The CDR3 DNA is TGCAGTGCTTTAGCCGACAGGGGGTACGAGCAGTACTTC. This gives the protein CSALADRGYEQYF.

This clonotype occurred a few times. The CDR3 nucleotides read TGTGCCAGCAGTCCAAATAGCGGAGCCTACAATGAGCAGTTCTTC. It translates to CASSPNSGAYNEQFF. The chain uses TRBV27 and TRBJ2-1, with TRBD2 as a possible D gene (6 bases). The CDR3 is 15 amino acids. V was shortened by 5 bases and J by 2 bases, with 13 bases between the two germline ends. In germline, CDR1 is MNHEY, CDR2 SMNVEV (reference sequence).

For this clonotype: An end of the junction does not agree with germline; a read error may underlie this. This rearrangement joins TRBV12-3 or TRBV12-4 to TRBJ2-3, with D possibly called TRBD1 or TRBD2 (5 bases each). The CDR3 contains 15 residues. Here the CDR3 reads CASTNRDPQGGPRHF. The CDR3 coding sequence is TGTGCTAGCACCAACCGGGACCCCCAGGGTGGCCCCCGGCATTTT.

This clonotype was seen at least ten times. CDR3 DNA sequence: TGTGCCAGCAGCCCTGCGGGTCAGGGCGATCAGCCCCAGCATTTT. Translated: CASSPAGQGDQPQHF. The chain combines TRBV7-9 with TRBJ1-5, with a weak D call TRBD1 (5 bases). Germline V lookup: CDR1 SEHNR, CDR2 FQNEAQ (reference sequence). The V end was cut by 5 bases, the J end by 5 bases, with 16 bases between. The CDR3 extends over 15 amino acids.

In its sample, this clonotype was seen a few times. The chain employs TRBV4-1 and TRBJ2-7, with D hard to call. Germline V gene sequence: CDR1 MGHRA, CDR2 YSYEKL. The CDR3 totals 15 residues. V lost 0 bases to trimming and J lost 3 bases, with 12 bases between them. The CDR3: CASSQDRGEHYEQYF. DNA for the CDR3: TGCGCCAGCAGCCAAGATCGTGGGGAACACTACGAGCAGTACTTC.

This chain connects TRBV7-2 to TRBJ2-1; TRBD2 agrees at 8 bases. Looked up from germline, CDR1 is SGHTA and CDR2 is FQGNSA. Germline trimming cut 2 bases from V and 6 bases from J; bases unmatched to any gene: 3. The CDR3 is 14 residues long. This chain's CDR3 is CASSLSGSGNEQFF. In DNA, the CDR3 is TGTGCCAGCAGCTTAAGCGGGAGTGGCAATGAGCAGTTCTTC.

J is TRBJ2-3 and V is TRBV5-8; D may correspond to TRBD1 or TRBD2 (5 bases each). The CDR3 is 17 residues long. The V and J ends lost 5 bases and 0 bases respectively, with 19 bases between them. Germline CDR1 SGHTS, CDR2 YDEGEE. The CDR3 DNA is TGTGCCAGCAGTACCGGGGCTAGATCTTCTAGCACAGATACGCAGTATTTT. Its translation is CASSTGARSSSTDTQYF. The full variable domain, completed using reference TRBV5-8 and TRBJ2-3, is EAGVTQSPTHLIKTRGQQATLRCSPISGHTSVYWYQQALGLGLQFLLWYDEGEERNRGNFPPRFSGRQFPNYSSELNVNALELEDSALYLCASSTGARSSSTDTQYFGPGTRLTVL.

Concerning this clonotype: The junction and the germline gene differ at one end; a read error may be behind it. The CDR3 nucleotides read TGCAGTGCACTCACTAGCGGGGCGAGCTACGAGCAGCACTTC. Translated: CSALTSGASYEQHF. The chain uses TRBV20-1 and TRBJ2-7; 10 bases are shared with TRBD2. The CDR3 contains 14 residues. Germline V CDR1 and CDR2: DFQATT, SNEGSKA (reference sequence).

This clonotype has at least ten counts. The gene calls are TRBV20-1 and TRBJ2-7; perhaps D is TRBD1 or TRBD2 (5 bases each). Trimming took 3 bases from V and 5 from J, leaving 20 bases between them. This CDR3 is built from 15 residues. Looked up from germline, CDR1 is DFQATT and CDR2 is SNEGSKA (reference sequence). As DNA, the CDR3 is TGCAGTGCTAGTGGGACGAGCTCGATAAATAACGAGCAGTACTTC. This codes for CSASGTSSINNEQYF.

Details on this clonotype: This clone may be a read error of a much larger clone one base away. V usage is TRBV19 and J usage is TRBJ2-2, with 7 bases that match TRBD1. The germline gives CDR1 LNHDA, CDR2 SQIVND (reference sequence). The CDR3 length is 15 residues. CDR3 region: CASSMYRGNTGELSF. The CDR3 DNA reads as TGTGCCAGTAGTATGTACAGGGGAAACACCGGGGAGCTGTCTTTT.

This clonotype was observed many times. The rearrangement links TRBV7-3 to TRBJ2-7; 9 bases match TRBD1. CDR1 is SGHTA, CDR2 FQGTGA, per germline. Trimming at V came to 5 bases and at J to 5 bases, leaving 10 bases not matched to a gene. The CDR3 sequence is 15 residues long. CDR3 bases: TGTGCCAGCAGCCGAGGACAGGGGACGATCGACGAGCAGTACTTC. Its translation: CASSRGQGTIDEQYF.

At least ten counts were recorded for this clonotype. The rearrangement joins TRBV7-9 to TRBJ2-3; no definite D call. Germline CDR1 reads SEHNR; CDR2 reads FQNEAQ (reference sequence). Deletions cut 5 bases from V and 1 base from J, with 16 bases between. The CDR3 totals 16 residues. The CDR3 sequence is CASSPPMGDRTDTQYF. The DNA for the CDR3 is TGTGCCAGCAGCCCCCCCATGGGTGACCGCACAGATACGCAGTATTTT.

This clonotype has just a few counts. The V call is TRBV4-3, the J call TRBJ1-5; the D is unclear. Germline CDR1 is LGHNA and CDR2 is YSLEER. V was cut by 0 bases and J by 2 bases, with 8 bases left in between. CDR3 size: 15 residues. Written as DNA, the CDR3 is TGCGCCAGCAGCCAAGATCTGTGGGGCAATCAGCCCCAGCATTTT. This codes for CASSQDLWGNQPQHF.

This clonotype was counted many times. The chain joins TRBV6-2 or TRBV6-3 to TRBJ1-5; D not resolved. The CDR3 is 13 amino acids. Germline V gene lookup returns CDR1 MNHEY and CDR2 SVGEGT. V was clipped by 1 base and J by 7 bases, with 8 bases between them. CDR3 region: CASSYYLRQPQHF. The CDR3 nucleotides read TGTGCCAGCAGTTACTACTTGAGGCAGCCCCAGCATTTT.

To note about this clonotype: Being one base from a much bigger clone, this may be a read error. The chain is built from TRBV4-1 and TRBJ1-1, with TRBD1 as a possible D gene (6 bases). Germline assignment: CDR1 MGHRA and CDR2 YSYEKL. The V gene lost 2 bases and the J gene lost 9 bases, with 19 bases spanning the gap. The CDR3 runs 15 residues. CDR3 loop: CASSQRGGSGTKAFF. CDR3 DNA: TGCGCCAGCAGCCAACGTGGGGGCAGTGGAACTAAAGCTTTCTTT.

This clonotype was observed many times. The chain combines TRBV7-9 with TRBJ2-1; 10 nucleotides agree with TRBD1. The CDR3 consists of 15 residues. Germline-derived CDR1 and CDR2 are SEHNR and FQNEAQ (reference sequence). V dropped 4 bases and J dropped 5; count of bases not matched to a gene: 5. CDR3 residues: CASSSRDRGNNEQFF. The CDR3 bases are TGTGCCAGCAGCTCCCGGGACAGGGGAAACAATGAGCAGTTCTTC.

This clonotype was seen many times. This chain uses TRBV30 with TRBJ2-2; D tentatively fits TRBD1 or TRBD2 (7 bases each). V lost 3 bases, J lost 0 bases, and 11 bases lay in between. This CDR3 has 15 residues. CDR1 is GTSNPN and CDR2 is SVGIG in the germline V gene (reference sequence). CDR3 in amino acids: CAWRAGGANTGELFF. CDR3 bases: TGTGCCTGGAGAGCAGGGGGGGCGAACACCGGGGAGCTGTTTTTT. The full variable domain, completed using reference TRBV30 and TRBJ2-2, is SQTIHQWPATLVQPVGSPLSLECTVEGTSNPNLYWYRQAAGRGLQLLFYSVGIGQISSEVPQNLSASRPQDRQFILSSKKLLLSDSGFYLCAWRAGGANTGELFFGEGSRLTVL.

This clonotype was observed at least ten times. This rearrangement joins TRBV28 to TRBJ1-5, with D tentatively TRBD1 (6 bases). Per germline, CDR1 MDHEN and CDR2 SYDVKM. V was cut by 6 bases and J by 1 base, with 19 bases left in between. This CDR3 contains 17 residues. The CDR3 coding sequence is TGTGCCAGCAGAGACCCCACAGGGTCGGTCAGCAATCAGCCCCAGCATTTT. Translating gives CASRDPTGSVSNQPQHF.

This clonotype was counted at least ten times. The chain joins TRBV9 to TRBJ2-5, with D tentatively TRBD1 or TRBD2 (5 bases each). The CDR3 extends over 15 amino acids. V lost 0 bases to trimming and J lost 3 bases, with 12 bases between them. CDR1 SGDLS and CDR2 YYNGEE come from the germline V gene. CDR3 in amino acids: CASSVGVRDEETQYF. The CDR3 region has the DNA TGTGCCAGCAGCGTAGGGGTGAGGGACGAAGAGACCCAGTACTTC.

This clonotype was detected ten times or more. The chain carries TRBV20-1 and TRBJ2-1; 7 bases match TRBD1. There are 16 residues in the CDR3. V shed 1 base and J 1 base; nucleotides not matched to a gene: 7. The germline gives CDR1 DFQATT, CDR2 SNEGSKA (reference sequence). CDR3 amino acids: CSARARQGESYNEQFF. In nucleotides, the CDR3 is TGCAGTGCTAGAGCCCGACAGGGCGAATCCTACAATGAGCAGTTCTTC.

This clonotype has at least ten counts. The chain uses TRBV7-2 and TRBJ2-3; 10 positions match TRBD2. Germline loops: CDR1 SGHTA, CDR2 FQGNSA. The CDR3 loop spans 17 amino acids. Trimming at V came to 4 bases and at J to 7 bases, leaving 14 bases not matched to a gene. CDR3 in DNA: TGTGCCAGCAGCTCCATTTCTAGCGGGAGTTGGTGGAATACGCAGTATTTT. This codes for CASSSISSGSWWNTQYF.

Ten or more counts support this clonotype. The rearrangement uses TRBV6-6 and TRBJ1-1; D is unresolved. Trimming cost V 7 bases and J 3 bases, with 12 bases left between them. The CDR3 runs 13 residues. Per the germline V gene, CDR1 is MNHNY and CDR2 is SVGAGI (reference sequence). CDR3 residues: CASNSPRDTEAFF. The CDR3 DNA reads as TGTGCCAGCAATTCCCCAAGGGACACTGAAGCTTTCTTT.

This clonotype was seen repeatedly, ten times or more. V and J are TRBV5-6 and TRBJ1-1, with a tentative D call TRBD1 (5 bases). CDR3 length: 14 residues. V lost 1 base and J lost 10, with 17 bases in between. In germline, CDR1 is SGHDT, CDR2 YYEEEE. CDR3 amino acids: CASSLSSGEVGAFF. Here the CDR3 DNA reads TGTGCCAGCAGCTTGTCGTCGGGGGAAGTGGGAGCTTTCTTT.